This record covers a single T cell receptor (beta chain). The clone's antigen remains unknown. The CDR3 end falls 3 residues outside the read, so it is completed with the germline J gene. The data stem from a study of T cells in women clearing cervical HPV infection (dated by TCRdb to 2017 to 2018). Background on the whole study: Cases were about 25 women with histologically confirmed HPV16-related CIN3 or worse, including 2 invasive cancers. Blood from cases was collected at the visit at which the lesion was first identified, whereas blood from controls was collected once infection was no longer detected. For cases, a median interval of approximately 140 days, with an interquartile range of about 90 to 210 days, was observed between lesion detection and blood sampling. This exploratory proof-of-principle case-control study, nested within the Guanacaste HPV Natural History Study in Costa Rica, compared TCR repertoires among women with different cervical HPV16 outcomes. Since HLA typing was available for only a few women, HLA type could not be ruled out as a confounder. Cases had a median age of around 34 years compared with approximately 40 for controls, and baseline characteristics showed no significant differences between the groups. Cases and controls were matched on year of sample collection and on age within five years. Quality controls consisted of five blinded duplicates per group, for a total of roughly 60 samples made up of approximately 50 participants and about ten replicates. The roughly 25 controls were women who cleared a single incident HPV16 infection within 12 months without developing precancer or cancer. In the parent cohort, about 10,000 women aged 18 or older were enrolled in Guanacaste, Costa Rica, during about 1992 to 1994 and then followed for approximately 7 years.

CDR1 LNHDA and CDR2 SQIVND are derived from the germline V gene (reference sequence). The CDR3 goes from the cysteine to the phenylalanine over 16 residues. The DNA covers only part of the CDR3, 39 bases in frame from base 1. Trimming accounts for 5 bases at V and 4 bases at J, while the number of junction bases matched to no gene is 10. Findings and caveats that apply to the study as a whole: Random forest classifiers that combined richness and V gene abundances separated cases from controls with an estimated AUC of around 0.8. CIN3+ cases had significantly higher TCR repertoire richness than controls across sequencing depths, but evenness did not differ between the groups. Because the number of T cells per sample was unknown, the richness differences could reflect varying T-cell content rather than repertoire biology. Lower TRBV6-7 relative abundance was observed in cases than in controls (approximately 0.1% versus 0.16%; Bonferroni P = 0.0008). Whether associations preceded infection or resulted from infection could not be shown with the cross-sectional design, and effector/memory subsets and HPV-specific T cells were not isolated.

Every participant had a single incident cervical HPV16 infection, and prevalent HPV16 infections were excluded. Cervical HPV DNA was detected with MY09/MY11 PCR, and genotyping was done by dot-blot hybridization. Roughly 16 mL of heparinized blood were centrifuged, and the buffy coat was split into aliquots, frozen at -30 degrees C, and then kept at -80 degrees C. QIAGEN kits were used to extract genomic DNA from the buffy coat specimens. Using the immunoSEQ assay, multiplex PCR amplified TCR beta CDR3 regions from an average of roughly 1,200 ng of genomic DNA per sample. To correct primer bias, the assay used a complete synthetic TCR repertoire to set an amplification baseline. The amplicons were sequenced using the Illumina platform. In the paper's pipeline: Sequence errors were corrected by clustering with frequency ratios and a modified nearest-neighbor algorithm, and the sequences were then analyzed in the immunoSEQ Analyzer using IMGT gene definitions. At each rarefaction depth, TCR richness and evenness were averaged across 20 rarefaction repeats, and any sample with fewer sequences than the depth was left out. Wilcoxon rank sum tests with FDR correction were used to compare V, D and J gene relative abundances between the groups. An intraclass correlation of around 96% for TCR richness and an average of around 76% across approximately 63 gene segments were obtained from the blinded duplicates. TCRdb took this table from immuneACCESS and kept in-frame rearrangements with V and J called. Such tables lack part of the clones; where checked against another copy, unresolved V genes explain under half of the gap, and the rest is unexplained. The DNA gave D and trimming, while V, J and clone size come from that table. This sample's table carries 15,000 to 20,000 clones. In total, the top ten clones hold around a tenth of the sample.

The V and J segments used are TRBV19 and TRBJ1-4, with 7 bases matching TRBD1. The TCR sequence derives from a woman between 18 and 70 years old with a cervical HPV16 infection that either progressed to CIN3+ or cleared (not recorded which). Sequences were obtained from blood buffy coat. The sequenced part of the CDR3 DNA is TGTGCCAGTAGTCTGCGAACAGGGGCCAATAATGAAAAA. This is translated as CASSLRTGANNEK. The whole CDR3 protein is CASSLRTGANNEKLFF.